This T cell receptor beta chain was sequenced during a study of CD8 T cells in Susac syndrome. J was trimmed by 12 bases and V by 9 bases; bases with no gene match: 11. The CDR3 has 12 amino acids. CDR1 MNHGY and CDR2 SAAAGT come from the germline V gene. The authors reverse transcribed about 0.5 to 1 ug RNA with random hexamers. TCRdb re-derived calls from the immunoSEQ multiplex PCR reads in MiXCR, one entry per CDR3 protein. The repertoire holds about 300,000 distinct CDR3 sequences, around 85% seen once, with approximately 0.2% in the top ten. The receptor was isolated from a human donor with multiple sclerosis. The sample comprised CD8+ T cells from PBMCs. The chain is built from TRBV6-8 and TRBJ1-2, with 9 bases aligning to TRBD1. CDR3 in amino acids: CASLGQGRFHTF. In DNA form, the CDR3 reads TGTGCCAGTTTAGGACAGGGGAGGTTCCACACCTTC.